The clone carrying this T cell receptor beta chain was seen just once. Seattle patients were enrolled during active infection and followed longitudinally. The germline CDR1 and CDR2 sequences are SGHRS and YFSETQ. The CDR3 length is 14 residues. V gave up 5 bases and J gave up 0 bases, with 11 bases separating them. In the authors' methods: Amplification from reference gene primers served as the basis for estimated nucleated cell counts. Sequencing used immunoSEQ multiplex PCR; TCRdb keeps in-frame clones, though not all of them. From that table come the V and J calls and clone size; the DNA was used to work out D and trimming. Among tens of thousands of clones listed, roughly three quarters were seen once. The data derive from a study of blood T cell repertoires in COVID-19. Study details: From the United States, Italy and Spain came samples of acute and convalescent COVID-19. PBMCs, B-cell-depleted T cells, or T cells were the source of the cDNA or gDNA that made up the material.

The source is a man in his 70s with COVID-19, enrolled during active disease. The genes are TRBV5-1 and TRBJ1-2; TRBD1 might be the D (6 bases). The source material was peripheral blood. The CDR3 loop reads CASRADSSNYGYTF. The DNA of the CDR3 is TGCGCCAGCAGGGCGGACAGTTCTAACTATGGCTACACCTTC.